This TCR beta chain appears in the sequencing data of a study of blood T cells in healthy people across ages. On the study more broadly: About one barcoded beta molecule per two T cells was the capture yield of template switching.

A sample-barcoded 5' primer and a J-beta primer mix were used in a second PCR of roughly 6 to 11 cycles. TCRdb called the 5' RACE reads again in MiXCR, with one record for every CDR3 protein. The sample comprises about 400,000 distinct CDR3 sequences, more than 45% of which are singletons, and roughly 51% rests with the top ten. This clonotype originated in a man in his fifties or sixties in good health. The specimen was blood.

CDR3 protein: CASSPTGGYNEQYF. The CDR3 coding sequence is TGTGCCAGCTCACCGACCGGGGGGTACAATGAGCAGTACTTC. The V call is TRBV18, the J call TRBJ2-1; 7 bases match TRBD2. The J call may not be correct, given that the DNA end is closer to TRBJ2-7. This CDR3 is 14 amino acids long. Germline CDR1 KGHSH, CDR2 LQKENI.